This is a list of T cell receptor beta chains from one sample in a study of T cell responses to AZD1222 COVID-19 vaccine. Method: immunoSEQ multiplex PCR; TCRdb's copy keeps in-frame clones and lacks some. Of 100,000 to 150,000 clones in the sample, approximately 89% were seen once. The sample was peripheral blood, taken on day 0 of AZD1222 vaccination. The receptors here all came from an adult in good health. Both conserved end residues are part of each CDR3. The D gene is left open where the match is weak. Size tells how often a clone was seen (once, few, many) or the class of an expanded clone, and some rows leave it out.

V	J	size	D	CDR3	DNA
TRBV5-1	TRBJ2-1	few	TRBD2	CASSSGLAGVNEQFF	TGCGCCAGCAGCTCGGGACTAGCGGGAGTAAATGAGCAGTTCTTC
TRBV7-9	TRBJ1-1	-	-	CASSLIRGTEAFF	TGTGCCAGCAGCCTTATCAGGGGCACTGAAGCTTTCTTT
TRBV7-3	TRBJ2-7	-	TRBD1	CASSLTTGQDLAEQYF	TGTGCCAGCAGCTTAACGACCGGACAGGACCTAGCCGAGCAGTACTTC
TRBV6-5	TRBJ1-5	-	TRBD1	CASRPGQGDNQPQHF	TGTGCCAGCAGACCTGGACAGGGAGACAATCAGCCCCAGCATTTT
TRBV2	TRBJ2-5	-	TRBD1	CASREQGGGETQYF	TGTGCCAGCAGGGAACAGGGGGGTGGTGAGACCCAGTACTTC
TRBV6-5	TRBJ1-4	once	-	CASRIPPAEKLFF	TGTGCCAGTCGGATCCCGCCGGCGGAAAAACTGTTTTTT
TRBV7-7	TRBJ2-5	-	-	CASSPSSGGGKTQYF	TGTGCTAGCAGCCCTAGCTCAGGGGGGGGAAAGACCCAGTACTTC
TRBV4-3	TRBJ1-2	-	TRBD1	CASSQDTGGWYGYTF	TGCGCCAGCAGCCAAGATACAGGGGGTTGGTATGGCTACACCTTC
TRBV28	TRBJ2-7	-	-	CASSLSAYEQYF	TGTGCCAGCAGTTTATCGGCCTACGAGCAGTACTTC
TRBV5-1	TRBJ1-2	-	-	CASSLDGSSFYGYTF	TGCGCCAGCAGCTTGGACGGCAGCTCCTTCTATGGCTACACCTTC
TRBV30	TRBJ2-5	once	TRBD2	CAWSMGLAGVEQETQYF	TGTGCCTGGAGTATGGGACTAGCGGGAGTAGAGCAAGAGACCCAGTACTTC
TRBV6-4	TRBJ2-1	few	-	CASSEGDYNEQFF	TGTGCCAGCAGTGAGGGGGACTACAATGAGCAGTTCTTC
TRBV5-1	TRBJ1-2	-	-	CASSLGGDYGYTF	TGCGCCAGCAGCTTGGGGGGAGATTATGGCTACACCTTC
TRBV5-1	TRBJ2-3	few	-	CASSLGWVSTDTQYF	TGCGCCAGCAGCTTGGGGTGGGTTAGCACAGATACGCAGTATTTT
TRBV7-9	TRBJ2-7	-	-	CASSNTPGHSYEQYF	TGTGCCAGCAGCAATACTCCGGGACACAGTTACGAGCAGTACTTC
TRBV30	TRBJ2-4	-	-	CAWSVQEGNIQYF	TGTGCCTGGAGTGTACAGGAGGGAAACATTCAGTACTTC
TRBV5-1	TRBJ1-2	-	-	CASSLGAQGGSYGYTF	TGCGCCAGCAGCTTGGGGGCACAGGGAGGTAGCTATGGCTACACCTTC
TRBV6-1	TRBJ1-6	-	-	CASSEKGPAFYNSPLHF	TGTGCCAGCAGTGAAAAAGGGCCAGCCTTCTATAATTCACCCCTCCACTTT
TRBV6-4	TRBJ1-2	few	-	CASSDSAEPNYGYTF	TGTGCCAGCAGTGACTCGGCGGAACCTAACTATGGCTACACCTTC
TRBV29-1	TRBJ1-2	-	-	CSVAGQLYGYTF	TGCAGCGTTGCAGGGCAGCTCTATGGCTACACCTTC
TRBV18	TRBJ1-5	-	-	CASSPLSHDNNQPQHF	TGTGCCAGCTCACCCCTGTCCCACGACAACAATCAGCCCCAGCATTTT
TRBV27	TRBJ2-7	-	-	CASSVQGGEQYF	TGTGCCAGCAGTGTACAGGGCGGCGAGCAGTACTTC
TRBV4-1	TRBJ1-2	-	TRBD1	CASCLSGGGGSVYGYTF	TGCGCCAGCTGTCTCAGTGGGGGAGGGGGCAGTGTCTATGGCTACACCTTC
TRBV30	TRBJ1-1	-	TRBD1	CAWSARQGIF	TGTGCCTGGAGTGCTCGACAGGGAATCTTT
TRBV5-1	TRBJ1-4	-	-	CASSPSLTGGDEKLFF	TGCGCCAGCAGCCCTAGCCTGACAGGAGGCGATGAAAAACTGTTTTTT
TRBV27	TRBJ1-4	-	TRBD1	CASSPTGSNEKLFF	TGTGCCAGCAGCCCGACAGGGTCTAATGAAAAACTGTTTTTT
TRBV10-3	TRBJ2-4	few	-	CAISESRPEDIQYF	TGTGCCATCAGTGAGTCGCGGCCAGAGGACATTCAGTACTTC
TRBV21-1	TRBJ1-1	-	-	CASSKGPGAIGTEAFF	TGTGCCAGCAGCAAAGGGCCGGGCGCCATCGGGACTGAAGCTTTCTTT
TRBV6-1	TRBJ1-1	few	-	CASSEVGDTEAFF	TGTGCCAGCAGTGAAGTGGGGGACACTGAAGCTTTCTTT
TRBV11-2	TRBJ1-2	-	-	CASSLGSGGDGYTF	TGTGCCAGCAGCTTAGGGTCGGGAGGCGATGGCTACACCTTC
TRBV5-1	TRBJ2-2	-	-	CASSLAGPDTGELFF	TGCGCCAGCAGCTTGGCAGGGCCCGACACCGGGGAGCTGTTTTTT
TRBV7-9	TRBJ1-3	few	-	CASSFELPGDTIYF	TGTGCCAGCAGCTTCGAACTCCCGGGGGACACCATATATTTT
TRBV10-2	TRBJ2-3	-	-	CASSWDGSSTDTQYF	TGCGCCAGCAGTTGGGACGGTTCTAGCACAGATACGCAGTATTTT
TRBV10-1	TRBJ1-1	-	-	CASSDGAAGRTEAFF	TGCGCCAGCAGTGACGGAGCCGCAGGTAGGACTGAAGCTTTCTTT
TRBV12-3/TRBV12-4	TRBJ1-4	-	TRBD1	CASSSQGEKLFF	TGTGCCAGCAGTTCACAGGGGGAAAAACTGTTTTTT